Shown below are 28 T cell receptor beta chains from a single sample sequenced in a study of beta chain features in type 1 diabetes. Of the isolated RNA, all was reverse transcribed, and so the sequenced material was expressed TCRB transcripts. Assay: immunoSEQ multiplex PCR; the TCRdb copy retains only in-frame clones and omits some. The sample lists about 360,000 clones, around an eighth seen once, with more than 0.015% in the top ten. The sequenced sample was naive CD4+ T cells from blood. The receptors here all came from a man aged 18 to 30 in good health.

CDR3 sequence reads: CASSLGTAYGYTF. DNA of the CDR3: TGTGCCAGTAGCTTAGGGACAGCTTATGGCTACACCTTC. The chain is built from TRBV19 and TRBJ1-2; 7 bases match TRBD1. The V gene's germline CDR1 is LNHDA and CDR2 SQIVND (reference sequence). This CDR3 region has 13 residues. The V gene end was trimmed by 6 bases and the J gene end by 5 bases; junction bases not matched to a gene: 6. The full variable domain, its missing parts supplied by reference TRBV19 and TRBJ1-2, is DGGITQSPKYLFRKEGQNVTLSCEQNLNHDAMYWYRQDPGQGLRLIYYSQIVNDFQKGDIAEGYSVSREKKESFPLTVTSAQKNPTAFYLCASSLGTAYGYTFGSGTRLTVV.

CDR3 DNA sequence: TGTGCCAGCAGACTTACCAGCGGGAGCCACAATGAGCAGTTCTTC. This gives the protein CASRLTSGSHNEQFF. The chain couples TRBV7-2 to TRBJ2-1, with 8 bases aligning to TRBD2. V was pared by 6 bases and J by 5 bases, with 9 bases of the junction left unmatched. The CDR3 contains 15 residues. The germline V gene has CDR1 SGHTA and CDR2 FQGNSA.

This clone was observed a few times. The CDR3 nucleotides read TGTGCCAGCAGCTTACGGCAGGGTCCCGGTCAGCCCCAGCATTTT. Translated: CASSLRQGPGQPQHF. The chain joins TRBV7-2 to TRBJ1-5; possibly TRBD1 for D (5 bases). The CDR3 contains 15 residues. Trimming stripped 2 bases from V and 6 bases from J, with 14 bases between. Germline V CDR1 and CDR2: SGHTA, FQGNSA.

Only a few counts were recorded for this clone. The rearrangement links TRBV7-2 to TRBJ1-2, with D unclear. Germline assignment: CDR1 SGHTA and CDR2 FQGNSA. Trimming stripped 5 bases from V and 3 bases from J, with 19 bases between. The CDR3 length is 16 residues. In DNA form, the CDR3 reads TGTGCCAGCAGCCGGAGGACTAGTGGAGGCCACTATGGCTACACCTTC. Its protein is CASSRRTSGGHYGYTF.

To note about this clone: One end of the junction fails to match germline, which may point to a read error. This sequence joins TRBV5-4 and TRBJ2-1; 9 bases match TRBD1. CDR3 length: 14 amino acids. CDR1 is SGHNT, CDR2 YYREEE, per germline (reference sequence). This CDR3 reads CASSRGTGYWEQLF. For the CDR3, the DNA is TGTGCCAGCAGCCGCGGGACAGGGTATTGGGAGCAGCTCTTC.

The chain has TRBV5-1 and TRBJ1-5; 10 positions match TRBD1. This CDR3 region has 15 residues. The V and J ends lost 4 bases and 7 bases, in that order; junction bases with no gene match: 8. CDR1 is SGHRS, CDR2 YFSETQ, per germline. CDR3 DNA sequence: TGCGCCAGCAGCCCGGGGGGGACAGGGGACCAGCCCCAGCATTTT. The encoded protein is CASSPGGTGDQPQHF.

The CDR3, as DNA: TGTGCCAGCATCACCAGCTCTGGAAACACCATATATTTT. Translating it yields CASITSSGNTIYF. The chain uses TRBV6-5 and TRBJ1-3; D gene ambiguous. CDR1 and CDR2 (germline): MNHEY, SVGAGI. This CDR3 is built from 13 residues. V was pared by 7 bases and J by 0 bases, with 7 bases between.

The rearrangement links TRBV7-9 to TRBJ2-6, with 8 nucleotides matching TRBD2. This CDR3 spans 19 amino acids. Germline CDR1 is SEHNR and CDR2 is FQNEAQ (reference sequence). J gave up 2 bases and V 0 bases, and 9 bases lay outside the gene matches. The CDR3 protein is CASSLASGTSFAGANVLTF. In DNA, the CDR3 is TGTGCCAGCAGCTTAGCTTCCGGGACTAGTTTCGCTGGGGCCAACGTCCTGACTTTC.

Only a few counts were recorded for this clone. The gene calls are TRBV7-3 and TRBJ2-7, with TRBD2 identical over 14 bases. The V segment lost 5 bases and the J segment 3 bases; nucleotides outside the gene matches: 6. The CDR3 runs 16 residues. Germline CDR1 is SGHTA and CDR2 is FQGTGA. The CDR3 protein is CASSGGTSGRSYEQYF. CDR3 DNA sequence: TGTGCCAGCAGCGGTGGGACTAGCGGGAGAAGCTACGAGCAGTACTTC.

This chain connects TRBV29-1 to TRBJ1-1, with TRBD1 matching 11 bases. The CDR3 contains 16 residues. The J segment lost 4 bases and the V segment lost 3 bases, leaving 10 bases of the junction unmatched. Germline V CDR1 and CDR2: SQVTM, ANQGSEA. CDR3: CSVDGGPGQGATEAFF. The CDR3 DNA is TGCAGCGTTGATGGCGGGCCCGGACAGGGGGCCACTGAAGCTTTCTTT.

This clone was recorded a few times. The rearrangement uses TRBV7-2 and TRBJ1-5; the match to TRBD1 covers 8 bases. The CDR3 has 19 residues. From germline, CDR1 is SGHTA and CDR2 FQGNSA. J lost 6 bases, V lost 4 bases, and 20 bases had no gene match. The CDR3 nucleotides are TGTGCCAGCAGCTCACCGGGACAGGAGACTAAGCTAACGCGTCAGCCCCAGCATTTT. Protein: CASSSPGQETKLTRQPQHF. Full variable domain (outside the CDR3, taken from reference TRBV7-2 and TRBJ1-5): GAGVSQSPSNKVTEKGKDVELRCDPISGHTALYWYRQSLGQGLEFLIYFQGNSAPDKSGLPSDRFSAERTGGSVSTLTIQRTQQEDSAVYLCASSSPGQETKLTRQPQHFGDGTRLSIL.

This clone was counted between two and nine times. The rearrangement uses TRBV9 and TRBJ1-2; D is perhaps TRBD1 (5 bases). V lost 0 bases and J 5 bases, leaving 23 bases between the germline ends. This CDR3 has 18 amino acids. Germline V lookup: CDR1 SGDLS, CDR2 YYNGEE. CDR3 residues: CASSVDPGGRDSDYGYTF. CDR3 DNA: TGTGCCAGCAGCGTAGATCCGGGGGGAAGGGATAGCGATTATGGCTACACCTTC.

The genes are TRBV29-1 and TRBJ1-1, with 11 bases aligning to TRBD1. Per the germline V gene, CDR1 is SQVTM and CDR2 is ANQGSEA. The CDR3 contains 13 residues. Trimming removed 4 bases from V and 4 bases from J; junction bases left unmatched: 2. CDR3 DNA sequence: TGCAGCGTTGCGGGACAGGGGGGCACTGAAGCTTTCTTT. As protein: CSVAGQGGTEAFF.

In this sample, this clone turned up a few times. V gene TRBV6-5 combines with J gene TRBJ1-2, with a possible D match to TRBD1 (5 bases). Germline CDR1 is MNHEY and CDR2 is SVGAGI. CDR3 size: 14 residues. V lost 5 bases and J 12 bases, leaving 22 bases between the germline ends. Written as DNA, the CDR3 is TGTGCCAGCAGTAGGTCCGTCACACATGGGGCCCACACCTTC. Translating gives CASSRSVTHGAHTF.

This clone was seen a few times. The chain is built from TRBV7-2 and TRBJ2-2, with TRBD2 as a possible D gene (7 bases). The V gene's germline CDR1 is SGHTA and CDR2 FQGNSA. The germline V and J ends were trimmed by 3 bases and 2 bases, with 13 bases remaining between them. CDR3 length: 16 amino acids. CDR3 residues: CASSLRGQINTGELFF. The CDR3 nucleotides are TGTGCCAGCAGCTTGCGGGGGCAGATTAACACCGGGGAGCTGTTTTTT.

This rearrangement joins TRBV7-6 to TRBJ2-7; D is perhaps TRBD2 (6 bases). The CDR3 covers 14 residues. Per the germline V gene, CDR1 is SGHVS and CDR2 is FNYEAQ. V lost 3 bases, J lost 2 bases, and 11 bases lay in between. The CDR3 DNA sequence: TGTGCCAGCAGCTTGGGGGACTCCGCCTACGAGCAGTACTTC. It specifies CASSLGDSAYEQYF.

This clone was observed a few times. CDR3 nucleotides: TGTGCTAAGGGGGTGACTCCGGCCAAAAACATTCAGTACTTC. Protein sequence: CAKGVTPAKNIQYF. The chain links TRBV21-1 to TRBJ2-4; the table's D call TRBD1 went unverified against the DNA. TRBV21-1 is flagged as a pseudogene. This CDR3 spans 14 amino acids.

This clone showed up just a few times. This sequence joins TRBV9 and TRBJ2-3; TRBD2 aligns across 10 bases. The CDR3 consists of 15 residues. CDR1 is SGDLS and CDR2 is YYNGEE in the germline V gene. V shed 6 bases and J 3 bases; nucleotides not matched to a gene: 7. The CDR3 region is CASTLAGVITDTQYF. CDR3 DNA: TGTGCCAGCACCCTAGCGGGAGTAATTACAGATACGCAGTATTTT.

The chain employs TRBV13 and TRBJ2-7, with 10 bases fitting TRBD1. After removal of 2 bases from V and 1 base from J, the junction contained 5 bases not matched to a gene. The CDR3 runs to 16 residues. Germline V gene sequence: CDR1 PRHDT, CDR2 FYEKMQ (reference sequence). This CDR3 is CASSLLADRGSYEQYF. The CDR3 DNA sequence: TGTGCCAGCAGCTTATTGGCGGACAGGGGGTCCTACGAGCAGTACTTC.

This chain joins TRBV5-1 and TRBJ2-1, with TRBD2 matching 7 bases. This CDR3 contains 17 residues. Trimming cost V 0 bases and J 0 bases; bases outside gene matches: 6. Germline V lookup: CDR1 SGHRS, CDR2 YFSETQ. The chain's CDR3 is CASSLGTSVSSYNEQFF. The CDR3 DNA is TGCGCCAGCAGCTTGGGAACTAGCGTGAGCTCCTACAATGAGCAGTTCTTC.

The chain links TRBV7-2 to TRBJ2-1; 9 bases match TRBD1. The CDR3 runs 17 residues. Germline loops: CDR1 SGHTA, CDR2 FQGNSA. V lost 5 bases and J lost 4; bases outside the gene matches: 12. The CDR3 spells CASSLQSGTGFYNEQFF. In nucleotides, the CDR3 is TGTGCCAGCAGCCTACAATCCGGGACAGGGTTTTACAATGAGCAGTTCTTC.

This clone was counted between two and nine times. The CDR3 here is CASSRTGNTEAFF. The CDR3 coding sequence is TGTGCCAGCAGCCGGACAGGGAACACTGAAGCTTTCTTT. The V gene is TRBV7-3, the J gene TRBJ1-1; 7 bases fit TRBD1. This CDR3 has 13 residues. The germline gives CDR1 SGHTA, CDR2 FQGTGA. With V trimmed by 5 bases and J by 1 base, 1 base remained unmatched.

V is TRBV18 and J is TRBJ2-7; 7 positions agree with TRBD1. V trimming: 6 bases; J trimming: 1 base; junction bases outside the gene matches: 6. Germline assignment: CDR1 KGHSH and CDR2 LQKENI. The CDR3 sequence is 14 residues long. This chain's CDR3 is CASSTGALSYEQYF. In nucleotides, the CDR3 is TGTGCCAGCTCCACAGGGGCGCTTTCCTACGAGCAGTACTTC.

The V call is TRBV29-1, the J call TRBJ1-2; 12 bases fit TRBD1. Germline CDR1 reads SQVTM; CDR2 reads ANQGSEA. CDR3 length: 15 residues. Unmatched junction bases numbered 13, after V lost 6 bases and J lost 8 bases. CDR3 sequence reads: CSVQPGGQGASGYTF. The DNA of the CDR3 is TGCAGCGTCCAACCCGGGGGACAGGGGGCATCGGGCTACACCTTC.

This clone was counted once. This chain joins TRBV7-6 and TRBJ2-1; 11 bases map to TRBD2. V gave up 5 bases and J gave up 7 bases; unmatched junction bases: 13. Germline V gene data show CDR1 as SGHVS and CDR2 as FNYEAQ. This CDR3 region has 17 residues. The CDR3: CASSLTLSGRASNEQFF. As DNA, the CDR3 is TGTGCCAGCAGCCTGACCCTTAGCGGGAGGGCGAGTAATGAGCAGTTCTTC.

The chain couples TRBV28 to TRBJ1-2; a weak D match, TRBD1 (5 bases). Trimming pared 2 bases from V and 8 bases from J, leaving 9 bases between. This CDR3 is 12 amino acids long. The germline V gene encodes CDR1 MDHEN and CDR2 SYDVKM. The CDR3 coding sequence is TGTGCCAGCAGTTTACCAGGGAAGGGCTACACCTTC. Translated, it gives CASSLPGKGYTF.

In this sample, this clone turned up a few times. The chain joins TRBV27 to TRBJ1-2; TRBD1 matches at 9 bases. This CDR3 is 15 amino acids long. Germline V lookup: CDR1 MNHEY, CDR2 SMNVEV (reference sequence). The J segment lost 2 bases and the V segment lost 4 bases, leaving 5 bases of the junction unmatched. In nucleotides, the CDR3 is TGTGCCAGCAGTTCTCCTGGGACAGGGAACTATGGCTACACCTTC. This translates into CASSSPGTGNYGYTF.

This clone was counted a few times. The genes are TRBV9 and TRBJ2-3, with TRBD2 identical over 7 bases. CDR1 is SGDLS and CDR2 is YYNGEE in the germline V gene. The CDR3 is 14 residues long. V shed 3 bases, J shed 0 bases, and the junction held 1 base outside the gene matches. CDR3: CASSAGLSTDTQYF. The CDR3 DNA is TGTGCCAGCAGCGCGGGACTAAGCACAGATACGCAGTATTTT.